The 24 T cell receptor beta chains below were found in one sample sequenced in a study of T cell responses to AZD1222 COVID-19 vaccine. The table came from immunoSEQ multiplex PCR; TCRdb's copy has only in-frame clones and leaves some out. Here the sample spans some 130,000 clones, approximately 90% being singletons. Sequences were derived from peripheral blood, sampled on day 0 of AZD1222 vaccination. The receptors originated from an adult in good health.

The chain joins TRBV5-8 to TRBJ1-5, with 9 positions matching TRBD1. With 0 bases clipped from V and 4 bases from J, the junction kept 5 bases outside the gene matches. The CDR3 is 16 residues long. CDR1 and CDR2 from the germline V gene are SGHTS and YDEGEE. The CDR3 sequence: CASSLDGGTGNQPQHF. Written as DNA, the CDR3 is TGTGCCAGCAGCTTGGATGGTGGGACAGGGAATCAGCCCCAGCATTTT.

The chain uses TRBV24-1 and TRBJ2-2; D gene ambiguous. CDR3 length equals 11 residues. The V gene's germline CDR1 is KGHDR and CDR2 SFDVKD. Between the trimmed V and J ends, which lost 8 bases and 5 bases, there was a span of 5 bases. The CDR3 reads CATTGTGELFF. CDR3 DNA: TGTGCCACCACTGGGACCGGGGAGCTGTTTTTT.

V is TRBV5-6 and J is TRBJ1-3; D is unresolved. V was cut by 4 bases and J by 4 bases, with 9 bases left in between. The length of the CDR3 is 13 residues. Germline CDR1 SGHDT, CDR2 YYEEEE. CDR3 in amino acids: CASSRTWGNTIYF. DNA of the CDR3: TGTGCCAGCAGCCGGACCTGGGGAAACACCATATATTTT.

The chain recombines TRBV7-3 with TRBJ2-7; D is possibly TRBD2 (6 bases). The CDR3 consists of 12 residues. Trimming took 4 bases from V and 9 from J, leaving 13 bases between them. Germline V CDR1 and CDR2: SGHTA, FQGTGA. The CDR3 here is CASSSPGGGQYF. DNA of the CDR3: TGTGCCAGCAGCTCCCCCGGGGGTGGGCAGTACTTC.

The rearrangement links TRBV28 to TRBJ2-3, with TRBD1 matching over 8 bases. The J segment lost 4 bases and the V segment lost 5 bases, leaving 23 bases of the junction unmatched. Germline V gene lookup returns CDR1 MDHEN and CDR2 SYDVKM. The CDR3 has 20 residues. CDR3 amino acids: CASSPSRLRTGPNLADTQYF. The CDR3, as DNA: TGTGCCAGCAGTCCATCTCGGTTAAGGACAGGGCCAAACCTAGCAGATACGCAGTATTTT.

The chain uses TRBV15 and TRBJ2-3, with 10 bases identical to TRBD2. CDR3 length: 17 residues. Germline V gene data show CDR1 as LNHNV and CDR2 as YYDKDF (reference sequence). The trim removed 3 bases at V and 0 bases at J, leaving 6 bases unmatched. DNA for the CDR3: TGTGCCACCAGCAGGGGGACTAGCGCTACTAGCACAGATACGCAGTATTTT. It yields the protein CATSRGTSATSTDTQYF.

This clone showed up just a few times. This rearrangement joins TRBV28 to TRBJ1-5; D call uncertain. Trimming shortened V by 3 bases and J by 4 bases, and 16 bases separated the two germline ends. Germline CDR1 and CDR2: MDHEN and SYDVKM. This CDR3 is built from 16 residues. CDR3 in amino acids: CASSFAHGRRNQPQHF. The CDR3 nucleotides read TGTGCCAGCAGTTTTGCACATGGACGGCGGAATCAGCCCCAGCATTTT.

CDR3 DNA sequence: TGCAGTGCTAGTGTTCTTTACGGGGACTCCTACAATGAGCAGTTCTTC. Residues: CSASVLYGDSYNEQFF. This chain links TRBV20-1 with TRBJ2-1; the D gene is possibly TRBD2 (5 bases). From germline, CDR1 is DFQATT and CDR2 SNEGSKA (reference sequence). V dropped 3 bases and J dropped 0 bases, with 15 bases sitting between them. This CDR3 is built from 16 residues.

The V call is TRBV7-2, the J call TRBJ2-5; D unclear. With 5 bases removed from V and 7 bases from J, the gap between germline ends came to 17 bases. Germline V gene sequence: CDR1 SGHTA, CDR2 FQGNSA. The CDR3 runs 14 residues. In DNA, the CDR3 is TGTGCCAGCAGCCCACCTGGACGGGCAGGGACCCAGTACTTC. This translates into CASSPPGRAGTQYF.

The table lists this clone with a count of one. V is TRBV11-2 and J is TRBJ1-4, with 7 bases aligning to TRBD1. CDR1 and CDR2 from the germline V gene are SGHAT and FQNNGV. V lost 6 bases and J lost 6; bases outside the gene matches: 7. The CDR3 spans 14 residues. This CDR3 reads CASSYDRAYEKLFF. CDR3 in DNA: TGTGCCAGCAGTTACGACAGGGCGTATGAAAAACTGTTTTTT.

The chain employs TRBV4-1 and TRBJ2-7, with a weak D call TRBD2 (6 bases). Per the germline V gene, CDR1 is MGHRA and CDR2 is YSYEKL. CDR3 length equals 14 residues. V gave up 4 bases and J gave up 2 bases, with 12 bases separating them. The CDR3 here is CASSPFSGTYEQYF. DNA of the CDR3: TGCGCCAGCAGCCCCTTTAGCGGAACCTACGAGCAGTACTTC.

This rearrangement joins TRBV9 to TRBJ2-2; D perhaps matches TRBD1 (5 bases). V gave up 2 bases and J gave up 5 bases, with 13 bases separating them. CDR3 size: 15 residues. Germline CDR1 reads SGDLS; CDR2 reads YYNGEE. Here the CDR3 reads CASSVDGQGTGELFF. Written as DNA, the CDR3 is TGTGCCAGCAGCGTCGATGGGCAGGGTACCGGGGAGCTGTTTTTT.

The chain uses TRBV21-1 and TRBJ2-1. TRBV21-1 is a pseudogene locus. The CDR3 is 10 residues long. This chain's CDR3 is CASWYNEQFF. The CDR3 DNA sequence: TGTGCCAGCTGGTACAATGAGCAGTTCTTC.

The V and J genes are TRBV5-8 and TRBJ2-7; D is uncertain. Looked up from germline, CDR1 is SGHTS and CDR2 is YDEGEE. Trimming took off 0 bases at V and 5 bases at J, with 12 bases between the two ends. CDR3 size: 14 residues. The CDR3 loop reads CASSLEAARDEQYF. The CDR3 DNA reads TGTGCCAGCAGCTTGGAGGCCGCGCGCGACGAGCAGTACTTC.

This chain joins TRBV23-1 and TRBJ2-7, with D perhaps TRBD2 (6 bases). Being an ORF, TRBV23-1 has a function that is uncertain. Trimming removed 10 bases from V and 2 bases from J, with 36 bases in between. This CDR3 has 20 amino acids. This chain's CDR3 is CATLGGLPTRLDHNAYEQYF. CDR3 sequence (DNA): TGCGCCACCCTCGGGGGACTCCCGACCCGTCTGGACCATAACGCCTACGAGCAGTACTTC.

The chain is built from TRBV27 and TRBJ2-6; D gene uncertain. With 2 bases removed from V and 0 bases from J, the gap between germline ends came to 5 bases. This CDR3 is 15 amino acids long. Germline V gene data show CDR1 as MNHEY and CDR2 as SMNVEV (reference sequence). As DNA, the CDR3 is TGTGCCAGCAGTTTAAGTCCCTCTGGGGCCAACGTCCTGACTTTC. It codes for CASSLSPSGANVLTF.

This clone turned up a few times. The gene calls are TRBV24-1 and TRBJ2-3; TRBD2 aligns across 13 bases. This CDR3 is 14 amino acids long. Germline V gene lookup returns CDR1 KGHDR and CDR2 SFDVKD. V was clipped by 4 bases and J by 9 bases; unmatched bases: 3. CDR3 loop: CATSEGTSGDTQYF. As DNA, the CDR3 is TGTGCCACCAGTGAGGGGACTAGCGGGGACACGCAGTATTTT.

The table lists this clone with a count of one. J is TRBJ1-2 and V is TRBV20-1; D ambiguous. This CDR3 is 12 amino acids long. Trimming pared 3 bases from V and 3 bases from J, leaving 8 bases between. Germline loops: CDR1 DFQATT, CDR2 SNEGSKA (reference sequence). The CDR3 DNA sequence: TGCAGTGCTAGTCAGGTGGACTATGGCTACACCTTC. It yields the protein CSASQVDYGYTF.

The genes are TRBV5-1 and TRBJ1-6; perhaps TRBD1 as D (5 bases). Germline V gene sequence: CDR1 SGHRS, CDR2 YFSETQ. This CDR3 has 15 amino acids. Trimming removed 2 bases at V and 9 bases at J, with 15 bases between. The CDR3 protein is CASSFGEGRRSPLHF. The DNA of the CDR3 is TGCGCCAGCAGCTTCGGTGAGGGGCGACGTTCACCCCTCCACTTT.

In DNA form, the CDR3 reads TGTGCCACCAGCAGATTGGACAGGACCTATGGCTACACCTTC. Its translation is CATSRLDRTYGYTF. The chain links TRBV15 to TRBJ1-2; 7 nucleotides line up with TRBD1. Germline lookup yields CDR1 LNHNV and CDR2 YYDKDF (reference sequence). Trimming cost V 2 bases and J 4 bases; bases outside gene matches: 4. There are 14 residues in the CDR3. The full variable domain, in which reference TRBV15 and TRBJ1-2 provide the parts outside the CDR3, is DAMVIQNPRYQVTQFGKPVTLSCSQTLNHNVMYWYQQKSSQAPKLLFHYYDKDFNNEADTPDNFQSRRPNTSFCFLDIRSPGLGDTAMYLCATSRLDRTYGYTFGSGTRLTVV.

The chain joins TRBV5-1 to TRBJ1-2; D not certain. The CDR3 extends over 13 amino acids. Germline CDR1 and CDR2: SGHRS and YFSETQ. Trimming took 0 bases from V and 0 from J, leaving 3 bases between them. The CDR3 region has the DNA TGCGCCAGCAGCTTGGTCGCTAACTATGGCTACACCTTC. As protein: CASSLVANYGYTF. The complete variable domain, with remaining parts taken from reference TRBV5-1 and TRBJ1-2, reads KAGVTQTPRYLIKTRGQQVTLSCSPISGHRSVSWYQQTPGQGLQFLFEYFSETQRNKGNFPGRFSGRQFSNSRSEMNVSTLELGDSALYLCASSLVANYGYTFGSGTRLTVV.

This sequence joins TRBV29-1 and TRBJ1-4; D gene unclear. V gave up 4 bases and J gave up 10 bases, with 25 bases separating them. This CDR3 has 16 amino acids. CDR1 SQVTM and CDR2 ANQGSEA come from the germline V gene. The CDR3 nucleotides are TGCAGCGTTGTCTCCCCCTTGGAGGGAGGGAAAGGAAAACTGTTTTTT. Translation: CSVVSPLEGGKGKLFF. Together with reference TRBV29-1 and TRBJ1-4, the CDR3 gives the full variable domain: SAVISQKPSRDICQRGTSLTIQCQVDSQVTMMFWYRQQPGQSLTLIATANQGSEATYESGFVIDKFPISRPNLTFSTLTVSNMSPEDSSIYLCSVVSPLEGGKGKLFFGSGTQLSVL.

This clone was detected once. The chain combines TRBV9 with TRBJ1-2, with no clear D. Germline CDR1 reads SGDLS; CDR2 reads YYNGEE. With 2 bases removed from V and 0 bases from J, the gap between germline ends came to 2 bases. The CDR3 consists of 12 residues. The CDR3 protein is CASSVANYGYTF. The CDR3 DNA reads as TGTGCCAGCAGCGTCGCTAACTATGGCTACACCTTC.

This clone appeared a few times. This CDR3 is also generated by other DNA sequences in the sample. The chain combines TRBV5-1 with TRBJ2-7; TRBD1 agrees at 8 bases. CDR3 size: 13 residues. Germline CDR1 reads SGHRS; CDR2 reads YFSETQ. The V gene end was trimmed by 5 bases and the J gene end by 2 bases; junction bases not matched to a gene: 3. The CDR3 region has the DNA TGCGCCAGCAGTTCGACAGGGGCCTACGAGCAGTACTTC. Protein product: CASSSTGAYEQYF.